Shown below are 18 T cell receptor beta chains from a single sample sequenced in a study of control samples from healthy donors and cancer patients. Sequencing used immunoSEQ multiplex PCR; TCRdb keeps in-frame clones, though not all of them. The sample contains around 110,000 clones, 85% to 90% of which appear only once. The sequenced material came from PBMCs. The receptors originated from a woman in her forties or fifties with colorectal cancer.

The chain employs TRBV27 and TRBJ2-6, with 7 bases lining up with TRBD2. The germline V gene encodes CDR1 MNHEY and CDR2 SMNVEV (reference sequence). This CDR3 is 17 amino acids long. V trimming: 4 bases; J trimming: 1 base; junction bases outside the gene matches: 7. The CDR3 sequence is CASSWTRFPSGANVLTF. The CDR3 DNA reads TGTGCCAGCAGTTGGACTAGATTCCCTTCTGGGGCCAACGTCCTGACTTTC.

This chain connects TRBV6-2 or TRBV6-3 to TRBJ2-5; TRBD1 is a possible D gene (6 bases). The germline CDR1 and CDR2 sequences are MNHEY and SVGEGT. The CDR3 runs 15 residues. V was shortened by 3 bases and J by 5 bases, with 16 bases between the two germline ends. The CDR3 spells CASSYGYRVPETQYF. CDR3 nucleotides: TGTGCCAGCAGTTATGGGTACAGGGTGCCGGAGACCCAGTACTTC.

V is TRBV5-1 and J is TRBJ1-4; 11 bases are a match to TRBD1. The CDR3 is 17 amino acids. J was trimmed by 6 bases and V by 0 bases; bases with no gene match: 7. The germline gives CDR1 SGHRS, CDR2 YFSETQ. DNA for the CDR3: TGCGCCAGCAGCTTGGATCGGACAGGGGGCGCGCATGAAAAACTGTTTTTT. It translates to CASSLDRTGGAHEKLFF.

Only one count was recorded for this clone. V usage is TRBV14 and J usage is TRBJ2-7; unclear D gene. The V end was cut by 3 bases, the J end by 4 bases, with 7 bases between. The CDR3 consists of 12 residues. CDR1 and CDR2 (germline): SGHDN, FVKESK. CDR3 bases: TGTGCCAGCAGCCATCAGTTTTACGAGCAGTACTTC. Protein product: CASSHQFYEQYF.

This CDR3 is CASRPQGLAGDTQYF. The CDR3 coding sequence is TGTGCCAGCAGGCCACAGGGCCTCGCGGGAGATACGCAGTATTTT. The gene calls are TRBV6-5 and TRBJ2-3; D possibly corresponds to TRBD1 (6 bases). The CDR3 runs to 15 residues. Trimming cost V 6 bases and J 5 bases, with 18 bases left between them. Germline assignment: CDR1 MNHEY and CDR2 SVGAGI.

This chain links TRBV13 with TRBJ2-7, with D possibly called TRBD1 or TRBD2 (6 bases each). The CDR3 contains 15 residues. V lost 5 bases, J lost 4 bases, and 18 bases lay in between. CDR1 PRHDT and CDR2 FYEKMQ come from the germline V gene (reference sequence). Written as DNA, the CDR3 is TGTGCCAGCAGCCATGCGAGGGGGGTACTTTACGAGCAGTACTTC. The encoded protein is CASSHARGVLYEQYF.

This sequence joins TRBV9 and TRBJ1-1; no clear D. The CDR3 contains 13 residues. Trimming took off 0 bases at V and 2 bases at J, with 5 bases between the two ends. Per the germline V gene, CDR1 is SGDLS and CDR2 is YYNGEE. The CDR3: CASSVGPNTEAFF. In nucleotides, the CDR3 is TGTGCCAGCAGCGTAGGGCCTAACACTGAAGCTTTCTTT.

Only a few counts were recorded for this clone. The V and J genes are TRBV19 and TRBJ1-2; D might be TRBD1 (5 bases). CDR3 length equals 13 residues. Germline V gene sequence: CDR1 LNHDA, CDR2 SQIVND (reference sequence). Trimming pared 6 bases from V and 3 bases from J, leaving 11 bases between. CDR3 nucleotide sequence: TGTGCCAGTAGAACCGACAGCTACTATGGCTACACCTTC. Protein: CASRTDSYYGYTF.

This CDR3 is CASSLNEGELFF. The DNA of the CDR3 is TGCGCCAGCAGCTTGAATGAAGGGGAGCTGTTTTTT. The chain is built from TRBV5-1 and TRBJ2-2; no firm D call. The ends were cut back, 1 base at V and 8 bases at J, with 6 bases in the middle. CDR1 and CDR2 (germline): SGHRS, YFSETQ. The CDR3 sequence is 12 residues long.

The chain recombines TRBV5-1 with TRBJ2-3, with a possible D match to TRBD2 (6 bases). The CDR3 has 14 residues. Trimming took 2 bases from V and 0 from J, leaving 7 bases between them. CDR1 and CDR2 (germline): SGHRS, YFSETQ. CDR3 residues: CASSFGTSTDTQYF. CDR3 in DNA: TGCGCCAGCAGCTTCGGGACTAGCACAGATACGCAGTATTTT.

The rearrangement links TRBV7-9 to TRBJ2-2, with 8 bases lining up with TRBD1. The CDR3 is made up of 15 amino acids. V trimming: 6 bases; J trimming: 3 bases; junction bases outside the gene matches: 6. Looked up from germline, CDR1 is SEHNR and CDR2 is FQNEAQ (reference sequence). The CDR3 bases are TGTGCCAGCAGACCCGGACAGGGATACACCGGGGAGCTGTTTTTT. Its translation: CASRPGQGYTGELFF.

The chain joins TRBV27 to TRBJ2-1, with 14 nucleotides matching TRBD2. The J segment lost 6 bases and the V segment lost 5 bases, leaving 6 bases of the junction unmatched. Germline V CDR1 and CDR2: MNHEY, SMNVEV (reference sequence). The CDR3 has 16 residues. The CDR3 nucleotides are TGTGCCAGCAGTCCCGGGACTAGCGGGGGCTTCAATGAGCAGTTCTTC. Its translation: CASSPGTSGGFNEQFF.

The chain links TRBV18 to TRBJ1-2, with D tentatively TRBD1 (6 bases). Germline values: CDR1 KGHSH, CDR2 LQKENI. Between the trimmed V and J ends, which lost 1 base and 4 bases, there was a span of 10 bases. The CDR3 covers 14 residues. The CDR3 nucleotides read TGTGCCAGCTCACCACTCCTGGACAGCTATGGCTACACCTTC. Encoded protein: CASSPLLDSYGYTF.

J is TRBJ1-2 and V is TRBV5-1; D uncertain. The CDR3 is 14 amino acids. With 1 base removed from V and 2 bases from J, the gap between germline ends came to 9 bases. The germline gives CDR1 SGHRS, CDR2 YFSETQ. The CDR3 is CASSLSAENYGYTF. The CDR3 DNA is TGCGCCAGCAGCTTGTCGGCGGAGAACTATGGCTACACCTTC.

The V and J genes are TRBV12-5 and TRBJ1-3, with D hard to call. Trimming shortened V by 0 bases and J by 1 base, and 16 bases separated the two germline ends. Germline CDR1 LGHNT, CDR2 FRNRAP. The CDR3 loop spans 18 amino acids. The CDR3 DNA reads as TGTGCTAGTGGTTTGGTAGACAAGACTTATGCTTCTGGAAACACCATATATTTT. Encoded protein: CASGLVDKTYASGNTIYF. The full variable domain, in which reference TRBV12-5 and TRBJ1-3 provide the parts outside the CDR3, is DARVTQTPRHKVTEMGQEVTMRCQPILGHNTVFWYRQTMMQGLELLAYFRNRAPLDDSGMPKDRFSAEMPDATLATLKIQPSEPRDSAVYFCASGLVDKTYASGNTIYFGEGSWLTVV.

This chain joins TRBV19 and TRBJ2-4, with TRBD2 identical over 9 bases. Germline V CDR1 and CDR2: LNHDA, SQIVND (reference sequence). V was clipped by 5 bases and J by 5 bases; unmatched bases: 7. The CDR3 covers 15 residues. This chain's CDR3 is CASSSAGGPQNIQYF. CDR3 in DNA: TGTGCCAGTAGTTCGGCGGGAGGGCCACAAAACATTCAGTACTTC.

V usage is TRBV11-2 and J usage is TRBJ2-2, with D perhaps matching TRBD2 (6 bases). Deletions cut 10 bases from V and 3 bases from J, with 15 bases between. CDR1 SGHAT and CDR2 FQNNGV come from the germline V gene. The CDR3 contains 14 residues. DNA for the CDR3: TGTGCCACCTCCAATCGGGGGTACACCGGGGAGCTGTTTTTT. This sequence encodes CATSNRGYTGELFF.

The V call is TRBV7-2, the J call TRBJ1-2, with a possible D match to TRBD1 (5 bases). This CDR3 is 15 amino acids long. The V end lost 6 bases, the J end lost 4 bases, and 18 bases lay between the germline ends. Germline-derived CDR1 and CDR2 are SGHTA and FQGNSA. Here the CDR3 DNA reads TGTGCCAGCAGTCCAGGGACCGCGTTTGTCTATGGCTACACCTTC. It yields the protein CASSPGTAFVYGYTF. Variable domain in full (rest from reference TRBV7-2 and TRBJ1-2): GAGVSQSPSNKVTEKGKDVELRCDPISGHTALYWYRQSLGQGLEFLIYFQGNSAPDKSGLPSDRFSAERTGGSVSTLTIQRTQQEDSAVYLCASSPGTAFVYGYTFGSGTRLTVV.